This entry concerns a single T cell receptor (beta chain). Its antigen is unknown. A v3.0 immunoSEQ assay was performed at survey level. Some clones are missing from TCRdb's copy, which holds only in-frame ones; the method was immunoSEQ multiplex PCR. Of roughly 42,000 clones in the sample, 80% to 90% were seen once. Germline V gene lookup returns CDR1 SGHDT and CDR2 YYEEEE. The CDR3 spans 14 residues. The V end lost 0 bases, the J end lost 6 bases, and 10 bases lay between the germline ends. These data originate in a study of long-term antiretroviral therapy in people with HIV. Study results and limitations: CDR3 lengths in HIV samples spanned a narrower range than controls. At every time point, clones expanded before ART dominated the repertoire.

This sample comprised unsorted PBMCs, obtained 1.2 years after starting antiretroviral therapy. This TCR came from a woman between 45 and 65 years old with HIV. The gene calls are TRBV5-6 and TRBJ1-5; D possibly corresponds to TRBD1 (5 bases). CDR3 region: CASSLGRDGQPQHF. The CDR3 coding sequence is TGTGCCAGCAGCTTGGGAAGGGACGGTCAGCCCCAGCATTTT.